These 32 T cell receptor beta chains were sequenced from one sample in a study of blood T cell repertoires in COVID-19 (dated by TCRdb to 2020 to 2022). Libraries were constructed by the immunoSEQ multiplex PCR assay. TCRdb took this table from immuneACCESS and kept in-frame rearrangements with V and J called. Such tables lack part of the clones; where checked against another copy, unresolved V genes explain under half of the gap, and the rest is unexplained. The sample data list hundreds of thousands of clones, and more than 85% of these were observed just once. Jointly, the top ten make up around 3.1% of the sample. The material sequenced was peripheral blood. The receptors here all came from a man in his 60s with acute or convalescent COVID-19.

The gene calls are TRBV15 and TRBJ2-2; 9 bases line up with TRBD1. V gave up 1 base and J gave up 2 bases; unmatched junction bases: 2. The CDR3 loop spans 16 amino acids. The germline V gene encodes CDR1 LNHNV and CDR2 YYDKDF (reference sequence). The CDR3 DNA follows: TGTGCCACCAGCAGAGCGGACAGGGGAAACACCGGGGAGCTGTTTTTT. This gives the protein CATSRADRGNTGELFF.

V gene TRBV5-5 combines with J gene TRBJ2-7, with TRBD1 as a possible D gene (6 bases). This CDR3 contains 15 residues. CDR1 and CDR2 (germline): SGHKS, YYEKEE (reference sequence). V lost 0 bases, J lost 1 base, and 11 bases lay in between. This chain's CDR3 is CASSLVGDKSYEQYF. DNA of the CDR3: TGTGCCAGCAGCTTGGTAGGGGACAAGTCCTACGAGCAGTACTTC.

The genes are TRBV4-1 and TRBJ2-3; TRBD1 aligns across 11 bases. V lost 0 bases and J lost 5; bases outside the gene matches: 13. CDR3 size: 19 residues. Germline V lookup: CDR1 MGHRA, CDR2 YSYEKL. Here the CDR3 DNA reads TGCGCCAGCAGCCAAGAGTTACCGGCGGACAGGGGGCAAATAGATACGCAGTATTTT. Protein product: CASSQELPADRGQIDTQYF.

The chain recombines TRBV4-3 with TRBJ1-5, with 7 bases aligning to TRBD1. This CDR3 has 17 amino acids. The V segment lost 3 bases and the J segment 3 bases; nucleotides outside the gene matches: 11. Per germline, CDR1 LGHNA and CDR2 YSLEER. The CDR3 loop reads CASSQAVGDSDNQPQHF. As DNA, the CDR3 is TGCGCCAGCAGCCAGGCCGTTGGGGACAGTGACAATCAGCCCCAGCATTTT.

V usage is TRBV28 and J usage is TRBJ1-4, with 7 bases identical to TRBD1. V gave up 2 bases and J gave up 4 bases; unmatched junction bases: 4. Germline V gives CDR1 MDHEN, CDR2 SYDVKM. This CDR3 is 15 amino acids long. CDR3 region: CASSLGTAFNEKLFF. CDR3 coding DNA: TGTGCCAGCAGTTTAGGGACAGCTTTTAATGAAAAACTGTTTTTT.

V gene TRBV5-1 combines with J gene TRBJ1-2; 10 bases line up with TRBD1. V lost 4 bases, J lost 6 bases, and 12 bases stayed unmatched. The CDR3 has 16 amino acids. Germline V gene data show CDR1 as SGHRS and CDR2 as YFSETQ. The CDR3 DNA follows: TGCGCCAGCAGCATATCTAGGGACAGGGGTTTGGATGGCTACACCTTC. The encoded protein is CASSISRDRGLDGYTF.

This clone was observed a single time. This chain connects TRBV19 to TRBJ1-2; TRBD1 matches 10 bases. Germline loops: CDR1 LNHDA, CDR2 SQIVND (reference sequence). The V segment lost 4 bases and the J segment 8 bases; nucleotides outside the gene matches: 7. This CDR3 is 14 amino acids long. CDR3 amino acids: CASSTADRGRGYTF. CDR3 coding DNA: TGTGCCAGTAGTACAGCCGACAGGGGGCGAGGCTACACCTTC.

The chain employs TRBV28 and TRBJ1-5; D is possibly TRBD1 (5 bases). CDR3 size: 14 residues. V lost 4 bases to trimming and J lost 2 bases, with 9 bases between them. CDR1 is MDHEN, CDR2 SYDVKM, per germline. In DNA form, the CDR3 reads TGTGCCAGCAGTTCCGGGGGTGGCAATCAGCCCCAGCATTTT. Translated, it gives CASSSGGGNQPQHF.

This clone turned up a few times. The chain couples TRBV27 to TRBJ1-2; the match to TRBD1 covers 7 bases. This CDR3 spans 14 amino acids. V shed 0 bases, J shed 8 bases, and the junction held 6 bases outside the gene matches. CDR1 and CDR2 (germline): MNHEY, SMNVEV (reference sequence). The CDR3 here is CASSLSTGARGYTF. CDR3 in DNA: TGTGCCAGCAGTTTATCAACAGGGGCAAGGGGCTACACCTTC.

The CDR3 protein is CAISGQGAVDTQYF. CDR3 in DNA: TGTGCCATCAGTGGGCAGGGGGCTGTAGATACGCAGTATTTT. The rearrangement links TRBV10-3 to TRBJ2-3, with 8 bases matching TRBD1. The CDR3 contains 14 residues. With 4 bases clipped from V and 5 bases from J, the junction kept 5 bases outside the gene matches. CDR1 is ENHRY and CDR2 is SYGVKD in the germline V gene.

V is TRBV5-1 and J is TRBJ1-4; 8 nucleotides line up with TRBD1. The CDR3 consists of 15 residues. Germline-derived CDR1 and CDR2 are SGHRS and YFSETQ. The V segment lost 3 bases and the J segment 7 bases; nucleotides outside the gene matches: 8. The CDR3 is CASSSSTGDSEKLFF. The CDR3 nucleotides are TGCGCCAGCAGCTCCTCGACAGGGGACAGTGAAAAACTGTTTTTT.

J is TRBJ1-2 and V is TRBV6-1; D remains unclear. V lost 2 bases and J lost 4, with 17 bases in between. The CDR3 is 16 amino acids. From germline, CDR1 is MNHNS and CDR2 SASEGT. CDR3 residues: CASSESRGGGLYGYTF. CDR3 nucleotide sequence: TGTGCCAGCAGTGAAAGCCGGGGAGGCGGACTCTATGGCTACACCTTC.

The rearrangement uses TRBV18 and TRBJ1-1, with 10 bases identical to TRBD1. J lost 1 base, V lost 3 bases, and 5 bases had no gene match. Germline V CDR1 and CDR2: KGHSH, LQKENI. This CDR3 is built from 16 residues. CDR3 residues: CASSPTGGASNTEAFF. CDR3 sequence (DNA): TGTGCCAGCTCACCGACAGGGGGCGCTTCGAACACTGAAGCTTTCTTT.

The chain is built from TRBV18 and TRBJ2-5, with TRBD1 as a possible D gene (6 bases). Germline V lookup: CDR1 KGHSH, CDR2 LQKENI. The CDR3 contains 15 residues. Between the trimmed V and J ends, which lost 8 bases and 2 bases, there was a span of 18 bases. CDR3 sequence (DNA): TGTGCCAGCCGAAAGGGGCAGGGGACGCAAGAGACCCAGTACTTC. Protein: CASRKGQGTQETQYF. Complete variable domain (other parts from reference TRBV18 and TRBJ2-5): NAGVMQNPRHLVRRRGQEARLRCSPMKGHSHVYWYRQLPEEGLKFMVYLQKENIIDESGMPKERFSAEFPKEGPSILRIQQVVRGDSAAYFCASRKGQGTQETQYFGPGTRLLVL.

The chain recombines TRBV7-3 with TRBJ1-1; a weak D match, TRBD1 (6 bases). Germline V gene data show CDR1 as SGHTA and CDR2 as FQGTGA. This CDR3 is 13 amino acids long. V was clipped by 5 bases and J by 1 base, with 8 bases between them. CDR3 in amino acids: CASSTQGNTEAFF. CDR3 DNA sequence: TGTGCCAGCAGCACACAGGGGAACACTGAAGCTTTCTTT.

This chain links TRBV4-2 with TRBJ2-5; TRBD2 agrees at 9 bases. Germline V gene sequence: CDR1 LGHNA, CDR2 YNFKEQ. This CDR3 contains 14 residues. V shed 4 bases, J shed 5 bases, and the junction held 5 bases outside the gene matches. The CDR3 loop is CASSLAGEKETQYF. In DNA, the CDR3 is TGTGCCAGCAGCCTAGCGGGGGAAAAGGAGACCCAGTACTTC.

The V and J genes are TRBV18 and TRBJ1-4; 10 nucleotides agree with TRBD1. The V gene's germline CDR1 is KGHSH and CDR2 LQKENI. The CDR3 extends over 15 amino acids. The V and J ends lost 1 base and 4 bases, in that order; junction bases with no gene match: 0. The CDR3 protein is CASSPRDRGNEKLFF. Here the CDR3 DNA reads TGTGCCAGCTCACCACGGGACAGGGGTAATGAAAAACTGTTTTTT.

The rearrangement joins TRBV10-3 to TRBJ2-3; a weak D match, TRBD2 (7 bases). Deletions cut 8 bases from V and 6 bases from J, with 18 bases between. The germline V gene has CDR1 ENHRY and CDR2 SYGVKD. There are 14 residues in the CDR3. Here the CDR3 reads CAIGEGGPPDTQYF. Written as DNA, the CDR3 is TGTGCCATCGGCGAGGGGGGGCCCCCCGATACGCAGTATTTT.

This clone came up once. V usage is TRBV9 and J usage is TRBJ2-3; a weak D match, TRBD2 (5 bases). The CDR3 runs 15 residues. V lost 0 bases to trimming and J lost 5 bases, with 13 bases between them. Germline V CDR1 and CDR2: SGDLS, YYNGEE. CDR3 DNA sequence: TGTGCCAGCAGCGTAGGCGGTCTAGCCCGAGATACGCAGTATTTT. This sequence encodes CASSVGGLARDTQYF.

In DNA, the CDR3 is TGCGCCAGCAGCTCTAGTCAGGGGGCTCCCTACGAGCAGTACTTC. Amino acid sequence: CASSSSQGAPYEQYF. The rearrangement links TRBV5-1 to TRBJ2-7, with 8 bases fitting TRBD1. Germline V lookup: CDR1 SGHRS, CDR2 YFSETQ. The CDR3 covers 15 residues. Trimming removed 3 bases from V and 2 bases from J; junction bases left unmatched: 7.

This rearrangement joins TRBV19 to TRBJ1-5; no firm D call. V was shortened by 6 bases and J by 7 bases, with 13 bases between the two germline ends. Germline V gives CDR1 LNHDA, CDR2 SQIVND (reference sequence). This CDR3 has 13 residues. The CDR3 spells CASSPAAVQPQHF. The DNA of the CDR3 is TGTGCCAGTAGCCCCGCGGCGGTCCAGCCCCAGCATTTT.

V is TRBV6-6 and J is TRBJ2-2; D not resolved. The CDR3 has 12 amino acids. Germline V CDR1 and CDR2: MNHNY, SVGAGI (reference sequence). V shed 6 bases and J shed 6 bases, with 8 bases lying between them. CDR3 protein: CASRRHPGELFF. The DNA of the CDR3 is TGTGCCAGCAGAAGACACCCCGGGGAGCTGTTTTTT.

The V and J genes are TRBV4-1 and TRBJ1-2; 7 nucleotides agree with TRBD1. The CDR3 length is 14 residues. Germline V gene data show CDR1 as MGHRA and CDR2 as YSYEKL. J lost 5 bases, V lost 7 bases, and 10 bases had no gene match. The CDR3 DNA reads TGCGCCAGCACCGCAACCGGCAGGGGGTATGGCTACACCTTC. Encoded protein: CASTATGRGYGYTF.

The chain has TRBV2 and TRBJ1-6; D is perhaps TRBD1 (6 bases). V lost 8 bases, J lost 6 bases, and 17 bases lay in between. Germline V gene data show CDR1 as SNHLY and CDR2 as FYNNEI. There are 15 residues in the CDR3. The CDR3 reads CASVDTGTSNSPLHF. CDR3 nucleotide sequence: TGTGCCAGCGTTGATACAGGGACGAGTAATTCACCCCTCCACTTT.

V gene TRBV19 combines with J gene TRBJ1-6, with D unclear. The CDR3 has 13 amino acids. Germline V gene sequence: CDR1 LNHDA, CDR2 SQIVND (reference sequence). V shed 4 bases and J shed 10 bases, with 11 bases lying between them. This chain's CDR3 is CASSTPPSSPLHF. For the CDR3, the DNA is TGTGCCAGTAGTACCCCCCCGTCCTCACCCCTCCACTTT. The entire variable domain, with the rest obtained from reference TRBV19 and TRBJ1-6, is as follows: DGGITQSPKYLFRKEGQNVTLSCEQNLNHDAMYWYRQDPGQGLRLIYYSQIVNDFQKGDIAEGYSVSREKKESFPLTVTSAQKNPTAFYLCASSTPPSSPLHFGNGTRLTVT.

The gene calls are TRBV6-6 and TRBJ2-2, with TRBD2 identical over 11 bases. The V gene's germline CDR1 is MNHNY and CDR2 SVGAGI (reference sequence). This CDR3 spans 16 amino acids. Losses at the gene ends were 3 bases for V and 4 bases for J; bases not matched to a gene: 4. The CDR3 protein is CASSYTSGGPTGELFF. CDR3 coding DNA: TGTGCCAGCAGTTATACTAGCGGGGGCCCCACCGGGGAGCTGTTTTTT.

The chain has TRBV18 and TRBJ2-3; D perhaps matches TRBD2 (6 bases). CDR3 size: 14 residues. Trimming cost V 4 bases and J 2 bases, with 10 bases left between them. Germline V lookup: CDR1 KGHSH, CDR2 LQKENI. Here the CDR3 reads CASSRGGDTDTQYF. The CDR3 DNA reads TGTGCCAGCTCACGAGGAGGGGACACAGATACGCAGTATTTT. The whole variable domain, remainder taken from reference TRBV18 and TRBJ2-3, is NAGVMQNPRHLVRRRGQEARLRCSPMKGHSHVYWYRQLPEEGLKFMVYLQKENIIDESGMPKERFSAEFPKEGPSILRIQQVVRGDSAAYFCASSRGGDTDTQYFGPGTRLTVL.

This rearrangement joins TRBV19 to TRBJ2-6; 9 bases are shared with TRBD1. Germline V gene lookup returns CDR1 LNHDA and CDR2 SQIVND (reference sequence). This CDR3 contains 16 residues. V lost 8 bases, J lost 2 bases, and 7 bases stayed unmatched. The CDR3 DNA reads as TGTGCCAGTTTACAGGGGGCGCAAGCTGGGGCCAACGTCCTGACTTTC. Translation gives CASLQGAQAGANVLTF. The whole variable domain, remainder taken from reference TRBV19 and TRBJ2-6, is DGGITQSPKYLFRKEGQNVTLSCEQNLNHDAMYWYRQDPGQGLRLIYYSQIVNDFQKGDIAEGYSVSREKKESFPLTVTSAQKNPTAFYLCASLQGAQAGANVLTFGAGSRLTVL.

This rearrangement joins TRBV19 to TRBJ1-6; 8 bases agree with TRBD1. Trimming took 7 bases from V and 4 from J; bases not matched to a gene: 6. CDR3 length equals 15 residues. The germline V gene encodes CDR1 LNHDA and CDR2 SQIVND (reference sequence). DNA of the CDR3: TGTGCCAGTAAGACAGGGGCCCGTTATAATTCACCCCTCCACTTT. Its translation is CASKTGARYNSPLHF.

The J gene is TRBJ2-3, the V gene TRBV7-2; 8 bases are shared with TRBD2. The CDR3 runs 15 residues. V shed 5 bases and J 6 bases; nucleotides not matched to a gene: 10. The germline gives CDR1 SGHTA, CDR2 FQGNSA. In DNA, the CDR3 is TGTGCCAGCAGCCAATTCCGGGGGGGGGCGGATACGCAGTATTTT. Translating gives CASSQFRGGADTQYF.

The V gene is TRBV9, the J gene TRBJ2-6, with 8 bases fitting TRBD1. The V and J ends lost 4 bases and 4 bases, in that order; junction bases with no gene match: 19. CDR1 and CDR2 from the germline V gene are SGDLS and YYNGEE. CDR3 size: 20 residues. The CDR3 spells CASSPKTGQVSLGGANVLTF. As DNA, the CDR3 is TGTGCCAGCAGCCCCAAAACGGGACAGGTATCTTTAGGCGGGGCCAACGTCCTGACTTTC.

This clone was detected once. The chain is built from TRBV5-1 and TRBJ2-3; 8 bases map to TRBD1. The CDR3 runs to 17 residues. V lost 4 bases, J lost 0 bases, and 10 bases stayed unmatched. From germline, CDR1 is SGHRS and CDR2 YFSETQ. The CDR3 reads CASSTWTGSGSTDTQYF. The CDR3 nucleotides are TGCGCCAGCAGCACCTGGACAGGGTCGGGGAGCACAGATACGCAGTATTTT.